This is a list of T cell receptor beta chains from one sample in a study of technical replicates of blood from a few donors. Data came from immunoSEQ multiplex PCR; TCRdb stores just in-frame clones and leaves some out. The sample shows around 70,000 clones, approximately 95% of them seen only once. Sequencing was done on a sample of T cells isolated from PBMCs. These receptor sequences come from a human donor in good health. The CDR3 runs from the conserved cysteine through the conserved F or W. The order of the fields is V gene, D gene, J gene, clone size, CDR3 protein, CDR3 DNA. A D gene is named only where the DNA matches it firmly. Not every row has a clone size; where given, it reads once, few, many or a size class.

>TRBV6-1|TRBD1|TRBJ1-2|.
CASSEGQGIGYGYTF
TGTGCCAGCAGTGAGGGACAGGGGATTGGGTATGGCTACACCTTC
>TRBV7-7|TRBD1|TRBJ2-2|.
CASSPDRVAGELFF
TGTGCCAGCAGCCCGGACAGGGTGGCCGGGGAGCTGTTTTTT
>TRBV28|.|TRBJ1-4|.
CASRQGGLEKLFF
TGTGCCAGCAGGCAGGGAGGGTTGGAGAAACTGTTTTTT
>TRBV12-5|TRBD2|TRBJ2-2|.
CASGLVFTGTSVTGELFF
TGTGCTAGTGGTTTGGTTTTCACCGGGACTAGCGTTACCGGGGAGCTGTTTTTT
>TRBV27|.|TRBJ1-2|.
CASSPTGWTYYGYTF
TGTGCCAGCAGCCCAACAGGGTGGACCTACTATGGCTACACCTTC
>TRBV7-8|.|TRBJ1-1|.
CASSLVRGGGAVEAFF
TGTGCCAGCAGCTTAGTTAGGGGCGGGGGCGCGGTTGAAGCTTTCTTT
>TRBV19|TRBD1|TRBJ1-1|.
CASSSQGVGNTEAFF
TGTGCCAGTAGCTCCCAGGGGGTTGGGAACACTGAAGCTTTCTTT
>TRBV27|.|TRBJ2-7|.
CASSLTNRDHGSEQYF
TGTGCCAGCAGTTTAACGAACAGGGACCATGGTTCCGAGCAGTACTTC
>TRBV5-4|.|TRBJ2-7|.
CASSPEGSGALEQYF
TGTGCCAGCAGCCCAGAAGGTAGCGGCGCTTTGGAGCAGTACTTC
>TRBV5-1|.|TRBJ2-7|once
CASSRSQGRDYEQYF
TGCGCCAGCAGCCGATCACAGGGTCGGGACTACGAGCAGTACTTC
>TRBV19|.|TRBJ2-2|once
CASSIRASGETGELFF
TGTGCCAGTAGTATTAGGGCGAGCGGAGAAACCGGGGAGCTGTTTTTT
>TRBV6-4|.|TRBJ2-2|.
CASRAASSSGAGELFF
TGTGCCAGCCGAGCAGCCTCTAGCTCGGGTGCCGGGGAGCTGTTTTTT
>TRBV11-2|TRBD1|TRBJ1-6|.
CASSFGTGHSYNSPLHF
TGTGCCAGCAGCTTTGGGACAGGGCATTCTTATAATTCACCCCTCCACTTT
>TRBV29-1|.|TRBJ2-3|.
CSVDGRQGSTDTQYF
TGCAGCGTTGATGGCCGGCAGGGGAGCACAGATACGCAGTATTTT
>TRBV5-1|TRBD2|TRBJ2-5|.
CASTEASGSAETQYF
TGCGCCAGCACCGAGGCTAGCGGGAGTGCAGAGACCCAGTACTTC
>TRBV10-2|.|TRBJ1-5|.
CASSELGEAGQPQHF
TGCGCCAGCAGTGAGTTGGGGGAAGCGGGTCAGCCCCAGCATTTT
>TRBV28|TRBD2|TRBJ2-1|.
CAAGESGSYNEQFF
TGTGCCGCGGGAGAGAGCGGGTCCTACAATGAGCAGTTCTTC
>TRBV15|TRBD1|TRBJ1-1|.
CATSKDGTGGLNTEAFF
TGTGCCACCAGCAAAGATGGGACAGGGGGCCTGAACACTGAAGCTTTCTTT
>TRBV7-9|TRBD2|TRBJ2-5|.
CASSLTTSGRPPNKETQYF
TGTGCCAGCAGCTTGACGACTAGCGGGAGACCTCCTAATAAAGAGACCCAGTACTTC
>TRBV4-1|.|TRBJ1-2|.
CASSPPSGRPYGYTF
TGCGCCAGCAGCCCCCCTTCAGGGCGCCCCTATGGCTACACCTTC
>TRBV25-1|.|TRBJ1-1|.
CASSESQGWPLEAFF
TGTGCCAGCAGTGAATCGCAGGGGTGGCCCCTTGAAGCTTTCTTT
>TRBV7-9|.|TRBJ2-7|.
CASSPGLASYEQYF
TGTGCCAGCAGCCCCGGACTTGCCTCCTACGAGCAGTACTTC
>TRBV15|TRBD2|TRBJ2-5|.
CATSTQTRTSRETQYF
TGTGCCACCAGCACCCAAACAAGGACTAGCAGGGAGACCCAGTACTTC
>TRBV5-4|.|TRBJ1-4|.
CASSVWGVNEKLFF
TGTGCCAGCAGCGTGTGGGGAGTTAATGAAAAACTGTTTTTT
>TRBV7-9|.|TRBJ2-5|.
CASSLRPQAPGLLQETQYF
TGTGCCAGCAGCTTGAGGCCTCAGGCACCGGGACTGTTACAAGAGACCCAGTACTTC
>TRBV6-1|TRBD1|TRBJ2-3|.
CASSEGQGGTDTQYF
TGTGCCAGCAGTGAGGGACAGGGGGGAACAGATACGCAGTATTTT
>TRBV23-1|.|TRBJ2-7|.
CASSQSPARGRPQFYEQYF
TGCGCCAGCAGTCAATCCCCCGCTCGAGGGCGACCACAATTCTACGAGCAGTACTTC
>TRBV4-2|.|TRBJ2-5|.
CASSPGGRRETQYF
TGTGCCAGCAGCCCCGGGGGGCGGCGGGAGACCCAGTACTTC
>TRBV9|TRBD2|TRBJ2-1|.
CASSQTSLNNEQFF
TGTGCCAGCAGCCAGACTAGCTTGAACAATGAGCAGTTCTTC
>TRBV11-2|.|TRBJ1-2|few
CASSPWTTPNYGYTF
TGTGCCAGCAGCCCCTGGACAACTCCTAACTATGGCTACACCTTC
>TRBV5-6|.|TRBJ2-7|.
CASSLSWESSYEQYF
TGTGCCAGCAGCTTGTCCTGGGAGAGCTCCTACGAGCAGTACTTC
>TRBV5-1|.|TRBJ1-6|.
CASSLGLGSPLHF
TGCGCCAGCAGCTTGGGTCTGGGCTCACCCCTCCACTTT
>TRBV4-1|TRBD2|TRBJ2-1|.
CASSPRLAGFNEQFF
TGCGCCAGCAGCCCCCGACTAGCGGGGTTCAATGAGCAGTTCTTC
>TRBV5-1|.|TRBJ1-2|few
CASSLTDINYGYTF
TGCGCCAGCAGCCTCACGGACATAAACTATGGCTACACCTTC
>TRBV6-6|.|TRBJ1-1|.
CASKGPEAFF
TGTGCCAGTAAGGGGCCTGAAGCTTTCTTT
>TRBV6-6|.|TRBJ2-6|.
CASRRTGSSGANVLTF
TGTGCCAGCAGGAGAACAGGGAGCTCTGGGGCCAACGTCCTGACTTTC
>TRBV2|.|TRBJ2-3|.
CASRTSTDTQYF
TGTGCCAGCAGGACTAGCACAGATACGCAGTATTTT
>TRBV6-5|.|TRBJ2-1|.
CASSYGLAGYNEQFF
TGTGCCAGCAGTTACGGTCTTGCAGGCTACAATGAGCAGTTCTTC
>TRBV18|.|TRBJ2-7|.
CASSPGLRRDEQYF
TGTGCCAGCTCACCGGGCCTTCGGAGGGACGAGCAGTACTTC
>TRBV5-5|TRBD2|TRBJ2-7|once
CASSLGLRGQPAGVTYEQYF
TGTGCCAGCAGCTTAGGTTTACGCGGACAGCCAGCGGGAGTGACCTACGAGCAGTACTTC
>TRBV27|TRBD1|TRBJ2-7|.
CASSPGTGVSEQYF
TGTGCCAGCAGTCCCGGGACAGGGGTCTCCGAGCAGTACTTC
>TRBV10-3|.|TRBJ2-1|once
CAISVRADNEQFF
TGTGCCATCAGTGTTAGAGCGGACAATGAGCAGTTCTTC
>TRBV10-3|.|TRBJ1-6|.
CAIGGGPTYNSPLHF
TGTGCCATCGGGGGAGGGCCAACCTATAATTCACCCCTCCACTTT
>TRBV7-7|TRBD1|TRBJ2-7|.
CASSPDRVGEQYF
TGTGCTAGCAGCCCCGACAGGGTTGGCGAGCAGTACTTC
>TRBV20-1|.|TRBJ2-5|.
CSASPRDF
TGCAGTGCTAGCCCCAGGGACTTC
>TRBV11-3|.|TRBJ1-1|.
CASSLQGAGTNTEAFF
TGTGCCAGCAGCTTACAAGGAGCCGGGACAAACACTGAAGCTTTCTTT
>TRBV7-9|.|TRBJ2-1|once
CASSPLGGFSYNEQFF
TGTGCCAGCAGCCCCTTAGGGGGATTTTCCTACAATGAGCAGTTCTTC
>TRBV7-9|.|TRBJ2-1|.
CASSSREAIAHNEQFF
TGTGCCAGCAGCTCCAGGGAGGCCATCGCACACAATGAGCAGTTCTTC
>TRBV28|TRBD2|TRBJ2-7|.
CASSLVGGSYEQYF
TGTGCCAGCAGTTTAGTGGGAGGGTCTTACGAGCAGTACTTC
>TRBV5-8|TRBD1|TRBJ1-5|.
CASSLGTGAYQPQHF
TGTGCCAGCAGCTTAGGGACAGGGGCTTATCAGCCCCAGCATTTT
>TRBV30|.|TRBJ2-2|.
CACGGLVGELFF
TGTGCCTGCGGGGGGCTAGTCGGGGAGCTGTTTTTT
>TRBV19|.|TRBJ2-2|.
CASSFDTGELFF
TGTGCCAGTAGTTTCGACACCGGGGAGCTGTTTTTT
>TRBV29-1|.|TRBJ2-1|once
CSVGGNEQFF
TGCAGCGTTGGAGGTAATGAGCAGTTCTTC
>TRBV27|TRBD1|TRBJ1-2|.
CASSHRTGDNYGYTF
TGTGCCAGCAGTCACCGGACAGGGGATAACTATGGCTACACCTTC